The clone carrying this T cell receptor beta chain was counted a few times. Preparation of the TCRbeta library was carried out with unique molecular identifiers. TCRdb re-derived calls from the PCR reads in MiXCR, one entry per CDR3 protein. Of about 410,000 distinct CDR3 sequences listed, about 20% are singletons. The source of the sample is a study of T-cell reconstitution after alpha-beta-depleted transplantation in children. Germline CDR1 and CDR2: DFQATT and SNEGSKA (reference sequence). V was clipped by 7 bases and J by 2 bases, with 9 bases between them. CDR3 length: 12 residues. V usage is TRBV20-1 and J usage is TRBJ1-3; a weak D match, TRBD1 (6 bases). Here the sequenced sample was PBMCs from the stem cell graft donor, taken from the stem cell graft. The sequence was collected from a human donor who donated a stem cell graft to a child with acute myeloid leukemia. The CDR3: CSGRGPGNTIYF. CDR3 coding DNA: TGCAGTGGCAGGGGCCCTGGAAACACCATATATTTT.